A selection of T cell receptor beta chains follows, all from one sample in a study of T cells in Graves' hyperthyroidism and ophthalmopathy. One entry per CDR3 protein, called by TCRdb with MiXCR from the multiplex PCR reads. The sample consists of 300,000 to 500,000 distinct CDR3 sequences, around 15% of them appearing once. The sequenced sample was blood. These receptor sequences come from a man aged 50-60 years with Graves' ophthalmopathy. Both conserved end residues are part of each CDR3.

v_call,cdr3_length,cdr3_aa
TRBV7-9,13,CASSLSMGNEQFF
TRBV28,20,CASSLSWSNSGIISYNEQFF
TRBV7-9,14,CASSPRMSTGELFF
TRBV18,15,CASSPPSRGPEKLFF
TRBV18,14,CASSPPISTDTQYF
TRBV20-1,15,CSARGGLAGAHEQYF
TRBV2,17,CASSDGTSGRRSWEQYF
TRBV19,13,CASSINDGDTQYF
TRBV5-1,11,CASSLEGAQYF
TRBV20-1,14,CSAAPDRYNQPQHF
TRBV2,15,CAGRLAKSGTDTQYF
TRBV5-1,16,CASSKPGQGPNTEAFF
TRBV7-2,14,CASSLGGVPDTQYF
TRBV28,13,CASSLGVSTEAFF
TRBV11-2,15,CASSLLAGAPETQYF
TRBV20-1,14,CSARAPGKAYEQYF
TRBV7-2,17,CASSLNAASGGIETQYF
TRBV12-3/TRBV12-4,13,CASSLSSPGEQYF
TRBV6-1,15,CASSKGQGFLEPQHF
TRBV11-2,14,CASSLDAQSDTQYF
TRBV15,13,CATSRARGETQYF
TRBV15,16,CATSRYTSGRANEQFF
TRBV12-3/TRBV12-4,12,CASSISYYGYTF
TRBV18,15,CASSPLASGLNEQFF
TRBV30,16,CAWTPSGDAGPYGYTF
TRBV20-1,16,CSARDSASGTPWEQYF